Sequencing of this T cell receptor (beta chain) was carried out in a study of radiation and T cells in renal cell carcinoma. In the case of this clone: Its antigen remains unknown. The sample carries other DNA sequences with the same CDR3.

Described time point: baseline pretreatment blood. Treatment: 15 Gy SBRT to primary tumor, nephrectomy 4 weeks later. After SBRT, blood was collected at 2 and 4 weeks, plus baseline. TCRdb keeps only in-frame clones here, not all; method: immunoSEQ multiplex PCR. Of under 65,000 clones in the sample, around 72% were seen once. Findings and caveats of the study: In blood, top tumor clones expanded by 2 weeks, shrinking by 4.

V lost 0 bases and J lost 5; bases outside the gene matches: 10. CDR3 length equals 16 residues. CDR1 GTSNPN and CDR2 SVGIG come from the germline V gene (reference sequence). The receptor was isolated from a man between 60 and 70 years old with renal cell carcinoma. The genes are TRBV30 and TRBJ2-3; 8 nucleotides line up with TRBD2. The sequenced sample was blood, obtained from a patient whose treatment included radiotherapy and nephrectomy. The CDR3 DNA follows: TGTGCCTGGAGTGTAGGGACTAGTGGTGGGGGAGATACGCAGTATTTT. It translates to CAWSVGTSGGGDTQYF.